This TCR beta chain was sequenced in a study of vaccination and CD4 T cells after COVID-19. About the research overall: The study drew post-COVID samples a median roughly 99 days after diagnosis (range 35 to 161). Each control culture was treated with a CEFX pool, an HIV-1 Nef pool, or no peptide.

Study-wide points: 304 of 307 vaccine-specific clones from convalescent patients were spike mono-reactive.

CDR1 KGHSH and CDR2 LQKENI come from the germline V gene. The CDR3 totals 14 residues. The V gene lost 3 bases and the J gene lost 0 bases, with 7 bases spanning the gap. Sample treatment: approximately nine-day PBMC culture with coronavirus spike peptide pools or control peptides (ViraFEST assay). Cultured CD4+ T cell DNA underwent sequencing with the Oncomine TCR Beta short-read assay. Investigators isolated genomic DNA from cultured CD4+ T cells. TCRdb itself ran the PCR reads through MiXCR, one entry per CDR3 protein. The sample includes roughly 13,000 distinct CDR3 sequences, under 75% of them seen just once. Details on this clonotype: Its cognate antigen is unknown.

The V and J genes are TRBV18 and TRBJ2-3; D gene ambiguous. The TCR comes from a human donor who had recovered from COVID-19. Sequenced: CD4+ T cells from blood, cultured in vitro. The CDR3 DNA reads as TGTGCCAGCTCACCTTCGTACAGCACAGATACGCAGTATTTT. Protein sequence: CASSPSYSTDTQYF.